These T cell receptor beta chains were read from a single sample in a study of cytomegalovirus exposure and HLA in healthy donors. Profiled with immunoSEQ multiplex PCR; TCRdb holds only in-frame clones, not every one. The sample records about 150,000 clones, 70% to 90% being singletons. Material: PBMCs. These receptors all come from a human donor in good health. Each CDR3 is given with its conserved first and last residue. The D gene is left open where the match is weak. Only some rows state a clone size, as once, few, many or a class for expanded clones.

>15|TRBV28|.|.|TRBJ2-1
TGTGCCAGCAGTTTTTTGGGCGGGGAATACAATGAGCAGTTCTTC
CASSFLGGEYNEQFF
>15|TRBV7-9|.|.|TRBJ2-4
TGTGCCAGCAGCTCCAGACGTGACTCCAAAAACATTCAGTACTTC
CASSSRRDSKNIQYF
>15|TRBV27|TRBD1|.|TRBJ1-6
TGTGCCAGCAGTTTAACTCCAGGGGGCGCTTCACCCCTCCACTTT
CASSLTPGGASPLHF
>13|TRBV7-2|.|.|TRBJ2-3
TGTGCCAGCAGCTTACAGGTTACAGATACGCAGTATTTT
CASSLQVTDTQYF
>15|TRBV4-1|TRBD2|.|TRBJ2-2
TGCGCCAGCAGCCAAGTAGGACTAGAAACCGGGGAGCTGTTTTTT
CASSQVGLETGELFF
>16|TRBV6-4|.|.|TRBJ2-3
TGTGCCAGCAGTAAGCAACCCGGGATGGGCACAGATACGCAGTATTTT
CASSKQPGMGTDTQYF
>17|TRBV18|TRBD2|.|TRBJ2-5
TGTGCCAGCTCACCATTCGGAGTTAGCGGGGGAGCCGAGACCCAGTACTTC
CASSPFGVSGGAETQYF
>15|TRBV6-5|TRBD2|.|TRBJ2-1
TGTGCCAGCAGACCTCTAGCGGGAGCCCCCAATGAGCAGTTCTTC
CASRPLAGAPNEQFF
>15|TRBV2|TRBD2|.|TRBJ2-1
TGTGCCAGCAGTGGACTAGCGGGCTCCTACAATGAGCAGTTCTTC
CASSGLAGSYNEQFF
>15|TRBV12-5|.|.|TRBJ1-2
TGTGCTAGTGGCGGTTTAGACAGATCCCTCTATGGCTACACCTTC
CASGGLDRSLYGYTF
>14|TRBV27|.|.|TRBJ1-4
TGTGCCAGCAGTTTCCGGGGAACTAATGAAAAACTGTTTTTT
CASSFRGTNEKLFF
>15|TRBV27|TRBD1|few|TRBJ1-5
TGTGCCAGCAGGGGGACAGGGTCTAGTCATCAGCCCCAGCATTTT
CASRGTGSSHQPQHF
>16|TRBV6-1|.|.|TRBJ1-5
TGTGCCAGCAGTGAAGGCTGGGGGCGCCCCAATCAGCCCCAGCATTTT
CASSEGWGRPNQPQHF
>17|TRBV5-8|.|.|TRBJ1-6
TGTGCCAGCACCCATGGGGGGGCAGCGAGATTAGGCTCACCCCTCCACTTT
CASTHGGAARLGSPLHF
>15|TRBV29-1|TRBD1|.|TRBJ2-2
TGCAGCGTGAGCTCGACAGGGGGGAGCACCGGGGAGCTGTTTTTT
CSVSSTGGSTGELFF
>16|TRBV5-1|TRBD1|.|TRBJ1-2
TGCGCCAGCAGCGCGAAACTGACAGGGAAGAACTATGGCTACACCTTC
CASSAKLTGKNYGYTF
>15|TRBV9|TRBD1|once|TRBJ1-2
TGTGCCAGCAGCTCATGGACAGGGGGAGGCTATGGCTACACCTTC
CASSSWTGGGYGYTF
>13|TRBV28|.|few|TRBJ2-2
TGTGCCAGCAGTTTCGGGGTAACCGGGGAGCTGTTTTTT
CASSFGVTGELFF
>15|TRBV5-5|.|.|TRBJ2-7
TGTGCCAGCAGCGCCGGCGGGGACAGTGCCTACGAGCAGTACTTC
CASSAGGDSAYEQYF
>16|TRBV18|TRBD2|.|TRBJ2-1
TGTGCCAGCTCACCGGCAGCGGGAGGGGGCTACAATGAGCAGTTCTTC
CASSPAAGGGYNEQFF
>14|TRBV7-9|.|.|TRBJ1-4
TGTGCCAGCAGCCCAGTCGACGGGAACGAAAAACTGTTTTTT
CASSPVDGNEKLFF
>14|TRBV2|TRBD2|.|TRBJ2-1
TGTGCCACCGAGGGACTAGCGGGTGCGGGTGAGCAGTTCTTC
CATEGLAGAGEQFF
>13|TRBV28|TRBD1|.|TRBJ2-7
TGTGCCAGCGAATTGGACAGGACAGGCGAGCAGTACTTC
CASELDRTGEQYF
>15|TRBV25-1|.|.|TRBJ1-1
TGTGCCAGCACCCTAGGTCGGGGAAGGAACACTGAAGCTTTCTTT
CASTLGRGRNTEAFF
>15|TRBV7-9|TRBD1|few|TRBJ1-2
TGTGCCAGCAACAACCGGGACAGTCTACCCTATGGCTACACCTTC
CASNNRDSLPYGYTF
>15|TRBV5-4|TRBD1|few|TRBJ2-7
TGTGCCAGCAGCTTGGGGGGACAGGCGGCCTACGAGCAGTACTTC
CASSLGGQAAYEQYF
>16|TRBV30|TRBD1|.|TRBJ1-2
TGTGCCTGGAGTACGGACAGGTTGGGGGCTAACTATGGCTACACCTTC
CAWSTDRLGANYGYTF
>11|TRBV2|.|.|TRBJ2-3
TGTGCCAGCAGTGAAGCGTCATTGCAGTATTTT
CASSEASLQYF
>15|TRBV2|.|.|TRBJ2-1
TGTGCCAGCAGAGTAACGGGAGCCCCGGGCAATGAGCAGTTCTTC
CASRVTGAPGNEQFF
>15|TRBV14|TRBD2|.|TRBJ2-7
TGTGCCAGCAGTTCTCCGGGGGAGGGAATTTACGAGCAGTACTTC
CASSSPGEGIYEQYF